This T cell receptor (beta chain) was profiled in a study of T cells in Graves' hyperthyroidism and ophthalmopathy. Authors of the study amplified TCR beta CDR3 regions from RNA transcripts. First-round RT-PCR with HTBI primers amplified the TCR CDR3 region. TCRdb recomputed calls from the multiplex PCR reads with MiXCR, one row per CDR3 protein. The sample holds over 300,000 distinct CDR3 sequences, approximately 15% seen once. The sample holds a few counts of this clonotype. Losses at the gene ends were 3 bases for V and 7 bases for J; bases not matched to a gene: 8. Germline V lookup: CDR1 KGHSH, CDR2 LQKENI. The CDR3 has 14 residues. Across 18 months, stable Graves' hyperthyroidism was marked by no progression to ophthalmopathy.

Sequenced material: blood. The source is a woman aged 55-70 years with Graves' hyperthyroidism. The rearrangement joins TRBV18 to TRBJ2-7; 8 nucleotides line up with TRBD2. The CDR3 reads CASSPSGGESEQYF. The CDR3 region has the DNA TGTGCCAGCTCACCTTCGGGGGGGGAATCGGAGCAGTACTTC.